Sequencing of this T cell receptor beta chain was carried out in a study of long-term antiretroviral therapy in people with HIV. It was version v3.0 of the immunoSEQ assay that was run at survey level. The protocol was immunoSEQ multiplex PCR, while the TCRdb copy is restricted to in-frame clones and leaves out a portion. This sample carries fewer than 15,000 clones, around 77% of them seen once, and the ten largest clones take 13% to 15%. Post-ART PBMC samples numbered at least two per donor, and pre-ART ones at least one. Every participant with HIV received treatment in the United States. About this clone: Its antigen remains unidentified.

Trimming at V came to 8 bases and at J to 5 bases, leaving 13 bases not matched to a gene. CDR3 size: 15 residues. The germline gives CDR1 MNHNS, CDR2 SASEGT. Study outcomes and limitations: Diversity increased after ART yet remained lower than in transplant donor controls. Clonotypes expanded prior to ART showed repertoire dominance at all sampled time points.

The material was unsorted PBMCs, obtained 1.3 years after starting antiretroviral therapy. The sequence was obtained from a woman in her late teens or twenties with HIV. The rearrangement uses TRBV6-1 and TRBJ2-5; 8 bases fit TRBD2. CDR3 amino acids: CASSHGGDRSETQYF. The DNA for the CDR3 is TGTGCCAGCTCCCACGGGGGGGATAGGTCGGAGACCCAGTACTTC.